The rows below give T cell receptor beta chains drawn from one sample of a study of control samples from healthy donors and cancer patients. The protocol was immunoSEQ multiplex PCR, while the TCRdb copy is restricted to in-frame clones and leaves out a portion. The table has some 90,000 clones, approximately 90% seen once. The sample consisted of blood. The receptors come from a woman aged 50 to 65 in good health. The CDR3 runs from the conserved cysteine through the conserved F or W. The D gene is left open where the match is weak. The size of a clone is reported for some rows only, either as once, few or many, or as a class for expanded clones.

length,D,size,J,V,CDR3,DNA
15,TRBD2,.,TRBJ2-5,TRBV20-1,CSASLVLAGVETQYF,TGCAGTGCTAGTCTTGTACTAGCGGGGGTTGAGACCCAGTACTTC
16,.,once,TRBJ2-4,TRBV6-5,CASSYSFGLAKNIQYF,TGTGCCAGCAGTTACTCTTTTGGGTTAGCCAAAAACATTCAGTACTTC
16,.,.,TRBJ1-1,TRBV6-2/TRBV6-3,CASSYGYSSVNTEAFF,TGTGCCAGCAGTTATGGTTACTCTTCGGTGAACACTGAAGCTTTCTTT
15,.,.,TRBJ2-7,TRBV19,CASSIDGAFSYEQYF,TGTGCCAGTAGTATAGATGGCGCTTTCTCCTACGAGCAGTACTTC
14,TRBD2,.,TRBJ2-2,TRBV10-3,CAIRGGGGTGELFF,TGTGCCATCCGGGGCGGGGGGGGCACCGGGGAGCTGTTTTTT
16,TRBD2,.,TRBJ2-1,TRBV10-3,CAISESLAGVYNEQFF,TGTGCCATCAGTGAGTCCCTAGCGGGGGTGTACAATGAGCAGTTCTTC
19,TRBD2,.,TRBJ2-2,TRBV6-6,CASSPREGSGRAPTGELFF,TGTGCCAGCAGTCCCCGGGAGGGTAGCGGGAGGGCCCCCACCGGGGAGCTGTTTTTT
12,.,few,TRBJ1-5,TRBV7-9,CASSHEYQPQHF,TGTGCCAGCAGCCATGAGTATCAGCCCCAGCATTTT
14,.,.,TRBJ2-1,TRBV7-7,CASSLAGRPNEQFF,TGTGCTAGCAGCTTAGCAGGGCGTCCCAATGAGCAGTTCTTC
15,.,.,TRBJ1-1,TRBV6-2/TRBV6-3,CASSTYGGRNTEAFF,TGTGCCAGCAGTACATATGGGGGGCGGAACACTGAAGCTTTCTTT
13,.,.,TRBJ2-1,TRBV9,CASSVVTGGEQFF,TGTGCCAGCAGCGTAGTGACCGGCGGTGAGCAGTTCTTC
9,.,.,TRBJ1-2,TRBV6-4,CATNYGYTF,TGTGCCACTAACTATGGCTACACCTTC
14,TRBD1,.,TRBJ2-7,TRBV13,CASSSGDSRYEQYF,TGTGCCAGCAGCTCCGGGGACAGCAGGTACGAGCAGTACTTC
13,.,.,TRBJ2-5,TRBV19,CASRTPYGETQYF,TGTGCCAGTAGGACCCCGTATGGGGAGACCCAGTACTTC
15,TRBD1,.,TRBJ1-1,TRBV7-8,CATLRDRGMNTEAFF,TGTGCCACCCTGCGGGACAGGGGTATGAACACTGAAGCTTTCTTT
15,TRBD1,.,TRBJ1-2,TRBV5-5,CASSTHRGQGYGYTF,TGTGCCAGCAGCACCCACAGGGGGCAGGGCTATGGCTACACCTTC
13,.,.,TRBJ1-2,TRBV29-1,CSVEWAPRYGYTF,TGCAGCGTTGAATGGGCCCCGAGGTATGGCTACACCTTC
14,.,few,TRBJ1-6,TRBV7-2,CASSLGQQNSPLHF,TGTGCCAGCAGCTTAGGCCAACAGAATTCACCCCTCCACTTT
13,TRBD1,few,TRBJ2-7,TRBV11-3,CASSPGQAYEQYF,TGTGCCAGCAGCCCGGGACAGGCCTACGAGCAGTACTTC
12,.,.,TRBJ2-7,TRBV4-2,CASSQDSAVQYF,TGTGCCAGCAGCCAAGATTCGGCTGTGCAGTACTTC
16,.,.,TRBJ1-2,TRBV7-2,CASSPSPGTTNYGYTF,TGTGCCAGCAGCCCTTCCCCCGGGACAACTAACTATGGCTACACCTTC
13,.,.,TRBJ1-3,TRBV4-2,CASSQDPGHTIYF,TGTGCCAGCAGCCAAGATCCGGGTCACACCATATATTTT
19,TRBD1,.,TRBJ1-5,TRBV11-3,CASSLVPGPDRAGNQPQHF,TGTGCCAGCAGCTTAGTTCCGGGTCCAGACAGGGCTGGCAATCAGCCCCAGCATTTT
15,TRBD2,.,TRBJ2-3,TRBV9,CASSVGLAGPDTQYF,TGTGCCAGCAGCGTAGGGCTAGCGGGGCCCGATACGCAGTATTTT
14,.,.,TRBJ1-1,TRBV5-1,CASWGLGGIAEAFF,TGCGCCAGCTGGGGCCTGGGCGGGATCGCTGAAGCTTTCTTT
14,TRBD2,.,TRBJ2-2,TRBV7-6,CASSENGGAGELFF,TGTGCCAGCAGCGAAAACGGGGGGGCCGGGGAGCTGTTTTTT
14,TRBD2,.,TRBJ2-7,TRBV9,CASSARLAYYEQYF,TGTGCCAGCAGCGCCAGACTAGCGTATTACGAGCAGTACTTC
16,TRBD2,.,TRBJ2-1,TRBV5-1,CASSLELGREAKVQFF,TGCGCCAGCAGCTTGGAGCTTGGCCGGGAGGCTAAGGTGCAGTTCTTC
16,TRBD1,few,TRBJ1-2,TRBV11-3,CASSFLRTGSDYGYTF,TGTGCCAGCAGCTTCCTCCGGACAGGGAGTGACTATGGCTACACCTTC
13,TRBD1,.,TRBJ2-7,TRBV28,CASSLGQHYEQYF,TGTGCCAGCAGTTTGGGACAGCACTACGAGCAGTACTTC
17,.,.,TRBJ2-6,TRBV10-3,CAISEGQGGIGANVLTF,TGTGCCATCAGTGAGGGACAAGGGGGTATTGGGGCCAACGTCCTGACTTTC
15,TRBD2,few,TRBJ2-1,TRBV7-2,CASSLSGGSYNEQFF,TGTGCCAGCAGTCTCTCGGGGGGCTCCTACAATGAGCAGTTCTTC
15,.,.,TRBJ1-2,TRBV7-2,CASSLRTGTPYGYTF,TGTGCCAGCAGCCTACGGACCGGGACCCCCTATGGCTACACCTTC
14,TRBD1,.,TRBJ1-2,TRBV7-8,CASSSYRGGYGYTF,TGTGCCAGCAGCTCCTACAGGGGCGGCTATGGCTACACCTTC
16,TRBD1,.,TRBJ2-2,TRBV7-2,CASSSTGAVLNGELFF,TGTGCCAGCAGCTCAACAGGGGCAGTCTTGAACGGGGAGCTGTTTTTT
16,.,.,TRBJ2-1,TRBV27,CASSSRLTSMDNEQFF,TGTGCCAGCAGTTCCCGACTTACCTCCATGGACAATGAGCAGTTCTTC
14,.,.,TRBJ1-1,TRBV4-1,CASSQSAQGTEAFF,TGCGCCAGCAGCCAATCGGCGCAAGGGACTGAAGCTTTCTTT
16,TRBD1,.,TRBJ1-2,TRBV4-1,CASSQATTGVNYGYTF,TGCGCCAGCAGCCAAGCGACGACAGGGGTGAACTATGGCTACACCTTC
15,.,.,TRBJ2-6,TRBV28,CASSPEGGGANVLTF,TGTGCCAGCAGTCCTGAGGGGGGAGGGGCCAACGTCCTGACTTTC
16,.,.,TRBJ1-3,TRBV21-1,CASSDRTRLNGNTIYF,TGTGCCAGCAGCGACCGGACCCGCTTGAACGGAAACACCATATATTTT
18,.,.,TRBJ2-1,TRBV18,CASSPLVGGASSYNEQFF,TGTGCCAGCTCACCACTTGTTGGGGGGGCGAGCTCCTACAATGAGCAGTTCTTC
14,TRBD2,once,TRBJ2-1,TRBV19,CASSSAGGINEQFF,TGTGCCAGTAGCTCAGCGGGGGGAATAAATGAGCAGTTCTTC
16,.,.,TRBJ1-1,TRBV28,CASSLVFQGPNTEAFF,TGTGCCAGCAGTTTAGTTTTCCAGGGCCCGAACACTGAAGCTTTCTTT
14,.,few,TRBJ2-1,TRBV5-1,CASSFGESYNEQFF,TGCGCCAGCAGCTTTGGGGAGTCCTACAATGAGCAGTTCTTC
13,.,.,TRBJ2-3,TRBV7-7,CASSYGNGDTQYF,TGTGCCAGCAGCTACGGAAACGGAGATACGCAGTATTTT
12,.,once,TRBJ2-7,TRBV20-1,CSASPSFYEQYF,TGCAGTGCTAGTCCGTCATTCTACGAGCAGTACTTC
15,TRBD1,medium-sized,TRBJ1-1,TRBV5-5,CASSAGQGAGTEAFF,TGTGCCAGCAGCGCTGGCCAGGGGGCAGGGACTGAAGCTTTCTTT